These 20 T cell receptor beta chains share one sample of origin, sequenced in a study of T cells in tuberculosis. The time point: new active TB diagnosis, blood taken before or within 7 days of starting treatment. Profiled with immunoSEQ multiplex PCR; TCRdb holds only in-frame clones, not every one. The sample yields approximately 30,000 clones, about 85% seen once. Sequenced here: PBMCs, sampled at tuberculosis diagnosis. The receptors here all came from an adult with tuberculosis.

The chain recombines TRBV29-1 with TRBJ2-3, with 15 bases fitting TRBD2. The CDR3 spans 16 residues. Germline CDR1 reads SQVTM; CDR2 reads ANQGSEA. V lost 7 bases and J lost 0; bases outside the gene matches: 5. CDR3 protein: CSARTSGRASTDTQYF. The CDR3 nucleotides read TGCAGCGCCCGGACTAGCGGGAGGGCCAGCACAGATACGCAGTATTTT.

This rearrangement joins TRBV4-3 to TRBJ2-4, with 8 bases fitting TRBD2. Germline V gene sequence: CDR1 LGHNA, CDR2 YSLEER. The CDR3 is made up of 17 amino acids. V gave up 1 base and J gave up 8 bases; unmatched junction bases: 13. Here the CDR3 reads CASSQVRGAGDPDIQYF. DNA of the CDR3: TGCGCCAGCAGCCAAGTAAGGGGAGCGGGAGACCCGGACATTCAGTACTTC.

The chain has TRBV5-6 and TRBJ1-4; TRBD1 matches at 10 bases. The V and J ends lost 3 bases and 6 bases, in that order; junction bases with no gene match: 8. Germline V gene lookup returns CDR1 SGHDT and CDR2 YYEEEE. The CDR3 length is 16 residues. CDR3 DNA: TGTGCCAGCAGCTGGGACAGGGGAAGATTTCATGAAAAACTGTTTTTT. This codes for CASSWDRGRFHEKLFF.

The V gene is TRBV2, the J gene TRBJ2-5; possibly TRBD1 for D (6 bases). CDR3 length: 15 residues. Germline CDR1 is SNHLY and CDR2 is FYNNEI. V was clipped by 5 bases and J by 7 bases, with 20 bases between them. CDR3 in amino acids: CASSNLQGSTGTQYF. DNA of the CDR3: TGTGCCAGCAGTAACTTACAGGGTAGTACTGGGACCCAGTACTTC.

This sequence joins TRBV4-2 and TRBJ1-5; a weak D match, TRBD1 (6 bases). V gave up 4 bases and J gave up 1 base, with 14 bases separating them. This CDR3 is built from 16 residues. CDR1 is LGHNA and CDR2 is YNFKEQ in the germline V gene. The CDR3 here is CASSPLAGASNQPQHF. The CDR3 nucleotides read TGTGCCAGCAGCCCCCTGGCGGGGGCGAGCAATCAGCCCCAGCATTTT.

This clone was detected only once. The chain employs TRBV7-9 and TRBJ1-1; no reliable D call. Trimming removed 5 bases at V and 5 bases at J, with 6 bases between. The CDR3 covers 11 residues. Looked up from germline, CDR1 is SEHNR and CDR2 is FQNEAQ (reference sequence). Here the CDR3 reads CASSPSTEAFF. The DNA of the CDR3 is TGTGCCAGCAGCCCCAGTACTGAAGCTTTCTTT.

The CDR3 loop is CATDLGDRSFTDTQYF. CDR3 DNA: TGTGCCACCGATCTAGGGGACAGGTCCTTCACAGATACGCAGTATTTT. The chain links TRBV10-3 to TRBJ2-3, with TRBD1 matching 8 bases. The CDR3 loop spans 16 amino acids. Looked up from germline, CDR1 is ENHRY and CDR2 is SYGVKD. V gave up 10 bases and J gave up 2 bases; unmatched junction bases: 14.

In this sample, this clone turned up a few times. The genes are TRBV10-3 and TRBJ2-3, with a tentative D call TRBD2 (5 bases). V was shortened by 8 bases and J by 3 bases, with 15 bases between the two germline ends. Germline loops: CDR1 ENHRY, CDR2 SYGVKD. CDR3 length equals 14 residues. The CDR3 bases are TGTGCCATCGGTAGGGAGACGGGGACAGATACGCAGTATTTT. Its translation: CAIGRETGTDTQYF.

The chain is built from TRBV6-5 and TRBJ2-5; TRBD1 aligns across 8 bases. The CDR3 has 15 amino acids. The V gene's germline CDR1 is MNHEY and CDR2 SVGAGI. V was clipped by 5 bases and J by 5 bases; unmatched bases: 10. The CDR3 coding sequence is TGTGCCAGCAGTCCCAGGGGGCTGAATCTGGAGACCCAGTACTTC. It codes for CASSPRGLNLETQYF.

In its sample, this clone is medium-sized (0.01 to 0.1%). This rearrangement joins TRBV29-1 to TRBJ2-5; D is possibly TRBD2 (7 bases). Germline CDR1 reads SQVTM; CDR2 reads ANQGSEA. The CDR3 loop spans 14 amino acids. V was cut by 7 bases and J by 5 bases, with 20 bases left in between. CDR3 nucleotides: TGCAGCGCACTAGAAGGGAAGGGGGGGGAGACCCAGTACTTC. This translates into CSALEGKGGETQYF.

The V call is TRBV9, the J call TRBJ2-1; D perhaps matches TRBD2 (5 bases). Trimming cost V 4 bases and J 0 bases, with 11 bases left between them. Germline lookup yields CDR1 SGDLS and CDR2 YYNGEE. CDR3 length: 15 amino acids. CDR3 DNA sequence: TGTGCCAGCAGCCCCTCGGGGAGCTCCTACAATGAGCAGTTCTTC. As protein: CASSPSGSSYNEQFF.

Worth noting for this clone: One end of the junction does not line up with germline, which may come from a read error. This sequence joins TRBV7-7 and TRBJ2-2; 12 bases fit TRBD1. This CDR3 is built from 16 residues. CDR1 and CDR2 (germline): SSHAT, FNYEAQ (reference sequence). The CDR3 loop is CASSSRDRGLGGELFF. Here the CDR3 DNA reads TGTGCTAGCAGCTCAAGGGACAGGGGGCTTGGCGGGGAGCTGTTTTTT.

This clone has a single count. The chain has TRBV9 and TRBJ1-1; 7 positions agree with TRBD1. J was trimmed by 3 bases and V by 1 base; bases with no gene match: 6. This CDR3 contains 15 residues. Germline-derived CDR1 and CDR2 are SGDLS and YYNGEE. The chain's CDR3 is CASSVHGQADTEAFF. For the CDR3, the DNA is TGTGCCAGCAGCGTACACGGACAGGCCGACACTGAAGCTTTCTTT.

V is TRBV13 and J is TRBJ2-7; D unresolved. CDR3 length: 12 amino acids. In germline, CDR1 is PRHDT, CDR2 FYEKMQ (reference sequence). V gave up 0 bases and J gave up 4 bases, with 4 bases separating them. CDR3 in DNA: TGTGCCAGCAGCTTAGGCCTGTACGAGCAGTACTTC. This sequence encodes CASSLGLYEQYF. Variable domain in full (rest from reference TRBV13 and TRBJ2-7): AAGVIQSPRHLIKEKRETATLKCYPIPRHDTVYWYQQGPGQDPQFLISFYEKMQSDKGSIPDRFSAQQFSDYHSELNMSSLELGDSALYFCASSLGLYEQYFGPGTRLTVT.

This chain uses TRBV9 with TRBJ1-6; unclear D gene. Germline values: CDR1 SGDLS, CDR2 YYNGEE. The germline V and J ends were trimmed by 5 bases and 5 bases, with 11 bases remaining between them. The CDR3 totals 14 residues. CDR3 sequence reads: CASREDSDNSPLHF. Here the CDR3 DNA reads TGTGCCAGCAGGGAGGACTCAGATAATTCACCCCTCCACTTT.

This chain uses TRBV5-1 with TRBJ2-7; 10 bases are shared with TRBD1. The CDR3 extends over 14 amino acids. The V gene's germline CDR1 is SGHRS and CDR2 YFSETQ. V lost 5 bases, J lost 6 bases, and 8 bases stayed unmatched. The CDR3 nucleotides read TGCGCCAGCAGACGGACAGGGGGAGTCGGCGAGCAGTACTTC. Translation gives CASRRTGGVGEQYF.

The chain uses TRBV4-3 and TRBJ2-1; 7 bases fit TRBD2. The V gene's germline CDR1 is LGHNA and CDR2 YSLEER. CDR3 length: 12 residues. J gave up 8 bases and V 3 bases, and 1 base lay outside the gene matches. CDR3 sequence (DNA): TGCGCCAGCAGCCACAGCGGGGATGAGCAGTTCTTC. The encoded protein is CASSHSGDEQFF.

In DNA form, the CDR3 reads TGTGCCTGGAGTGTATCCCTGGCAGGCTACAATGAGCAGTTCTTC. It is translated as CAWSVSLAGYNEQFF. The chain carries TRBV30 and TRBJ2-1; D uncertain. V was cut by 0 bases and J by 3 bases, with 12 bases left in between. This CDR3 is built from 15 residues. Per germline, CDR1 GTSNPN and CDR2 SVGIG (reference sequence).

CDR3 sequence: CATRALDSSYGYTF. The CDR3 DNA sequence: TGTGCCACCCGCGCCTTGGACAGCTCCTATGGCTACACCTTC. V gene TRBV10-3 combines with J gene TRBJ1-2, with D perhaps TRBD1 (6 bases). Germline lookup yields CDR1 ENHRY and CDR2 SYGVKD. CDR3 size: 14 residues. Trimming took off 10 bases at V and 4 bases at J, with 19 bases between the two ends.

The chain couples TRBV7-2 to TRBJ2-3; 10 bases fit TRBD2. This CDR3 spans 16 amino acids. Unmatched junction bases numbered 6, after V lost 4 bases and J lost 2 bases. Germline CDR1 is SGHTA and CDR2 is FQGNSA. CDR3 nucleotide sequence: TGTGCCAGCAGCTCGAGGACTAGCGGATACACAGATACGCAGTATTTT. Translation gives CASSSRTSGYTDTQYF.